These 4 T cell receptor beta chains were sequenced from one sample in a study of blood T cell repertoires in COVID-19. Profiled with immunoSEQ multiplex PCR; TCRdb holds only in-frame clones, not every one. The data show fewer than 80,000 clones, roughly 90% seen once. The sequenced material came from peripheral blood. The receptors derive from a man between 25 and 39 years old with acute or convalescent COVID-19.

With regard to this clone: Its ends do not fully match the called genes, so a read error is possible. This chain links TRBV25-1 with TRBJ2-7; D ambiguous. The germline gives CDR1 MGHDK, CDR2 SYGVNS. This CDR3 spans 13 amino acids. This CDR3 reads CASSDWRTYGQYF. For the CDR3, the DNA is TGTGCCAGCAGTGATTGGAGAACCTACGGGCAGTACTTC.

This clone was counted a few times. The chain is built from TRBV9 and TRBJ2-1; a possible D gene is TRBD2 (6 bases). Germline CDR1 is SGDLS and CDR2 is YYNGEE. V dropped 2 bases and J dropped 3 bases, with 12 bases sitting between them. The CDR3 consists of 15 residues. The CDR3 sequence is CASSVLGGIYNEQFF. CDR3 DNA sequence: TGTGCCAGCAGCGTTTTGGGGGGTATCTACAATGAGCAGTTCTTC.

The chain recombines TRBV7-8 with TRBJ1-1; the D gene is possibly TRBD1 (6 bases). Germline CDR1 and CDR2: SGHVS and FQNEAQ. Trimming stripped 8 bases from V and 4 bases from J, with 14 bases between. The CDR3 loop spans 13 amino acids. CDR3 DNA: TGTGCCAGCGGGGGGGCAGGGCTCACTGAAGCTTTCTTT. Its protein product is CASGGAGLTEAFF. Variable domain in full (rest from reference TRBV7-8 and TRBJ1-1): GAGVSQSPRYKVAKRGQDVALRCDPISGHVSLFWYQQALGQGPEFLTYFQNEAQLDKSGLPSDRFFAERPEGSVSTLKIQRTQQEDSAVYLCASGGAGLTEAFFGQGTRLTVV.

The chain recombines TRBV7-9 with TRBJ1-1; 8 bases are shared with TRBD1. The length of the CDR3 is 16 residues. Germline V gene data show CDR1 as SEHNR and CDR2 as FQNEAQ (reference sequence). The junction had 11 bases not matched to a gene; V was cut back by 5 bases and J by 3 bases. CDR3 sequence: CASSPIDGQGHTEAFF. For the CDR3, the DNA is TGTGCCAGCAGCCCAATTGACGGACAGGGCCACACTGAAGCTTTCTTT.